This T cell receptor (beta chain) was retrieved from a study of blood T cell repertoires in COVID-19. Overall study: Specimens from acute and convalescent COVID-19 originated in the United States, Italy and Spain. Sources were T cells, B-cell-depleted T cells, or PBMCs; the material itself was cDNA or gDNA.

In the original analysis: Estimates of nucleated cell counts were drawn from the amplification of reference gene primers. Measured with immunoSEQ multiplex PCR; TCRdb has only the in-frame clones, and not every one. V and J calls and clone size are as listed in that table; D and trimming were resolved from the DNA. The sample shows 350,000 to 450,000 clones, less than 85% of them seen only once. This receptor was taken from a woman between 18 and 29 years old with acute or convalescent COVID-19. The sequenced sample was peripheral blood.

CDR3 region: CASSIIQGAKGEQYF. CDR3 sequence (DNA): TGTGCCAGCAGTATCATACAGGGGGCGAAAGGCGAGCAGTACTTC. V gene TRBV27 combines with J gene TRBJ2-7; 9 bases line up with TRBD1. Trimming at V came to 5 bases and at J to 6 bases, leaving 11 bases not matched to a gene. CDR1 is MNHEY and CDR2 is SMNVEV in the germline V gene (reference sequence). CDR3 length: 15 amino acids.